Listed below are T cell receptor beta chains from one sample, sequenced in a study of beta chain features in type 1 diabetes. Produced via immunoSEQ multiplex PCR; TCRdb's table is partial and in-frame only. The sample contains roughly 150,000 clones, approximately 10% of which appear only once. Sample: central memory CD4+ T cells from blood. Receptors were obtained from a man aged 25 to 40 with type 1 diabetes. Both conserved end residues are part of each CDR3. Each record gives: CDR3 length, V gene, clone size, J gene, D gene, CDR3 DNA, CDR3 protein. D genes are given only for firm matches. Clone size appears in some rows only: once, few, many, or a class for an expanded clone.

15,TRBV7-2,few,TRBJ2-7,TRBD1,TGTGCCAGCAGCTTGCCCGACAGGGGCCGGTCCGAGCAGTACTTC,CASSLPDRGRSEQYF
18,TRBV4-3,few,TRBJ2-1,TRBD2,TGCGCCAGCAGCCAAGATTTTGGGACTAGCGTCTCCTACAATGAGCAGTTCTTC,CASSQDFGTSVSYNEQFF
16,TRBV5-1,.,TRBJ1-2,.,TGCGCCAGCAGCCCCACCCAGGGATTAGCTAACTATGGCTACACCTTC,CASSPTQGLANYGYTF
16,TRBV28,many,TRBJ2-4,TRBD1,TGTGCCAGCAGTTCTCAGGGGGCTGAAGTCCAAAACATTCAGTACTTC,CASSSQGAEVQNIQYF
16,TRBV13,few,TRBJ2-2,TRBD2,TGTGCCAGCAGCTTAGCCCTAGCGGGATTCGCCGGGGAGCTGTTTTTT,CASSLALAGFAGELFF
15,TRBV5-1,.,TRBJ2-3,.,TGCGCCAGCAGAATAGCGGAAATTAGCACAGATACGCAGTATTTT,CASRIAEISTDTQYF
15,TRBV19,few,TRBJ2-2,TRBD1,TGTGCCAGTAGTATCAGGGACAGGGCCACCGGGGAGCTGTTTTTT,CASSIRDRATGELFF
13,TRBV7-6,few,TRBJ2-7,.,TGTGCCAGCAGCCGAGAGGCCAGCGGCGAGCAGTACTTC,CASSREASGEQYF
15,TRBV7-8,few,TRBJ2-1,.,TGTGCCAGCAGCTTAGCGGAGCATCCTGGCAATGAGCAGTTCTTC,CASSLAEHPGNEQFF
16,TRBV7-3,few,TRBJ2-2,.,TGTGCCAGCAGCCCCTCTAGTGTGGGTGACACCGGGGAGCTGTTTTTT,CASSPSSVGDTGELFF
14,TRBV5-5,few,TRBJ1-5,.,TGTGCCAGCAGCTTGGCAGGGAACAATCAGCCCCAGCATTTT,CASSLAGNNQPQHF
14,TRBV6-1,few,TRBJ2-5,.,TGTGCCAGCAGTGTGACGGAGGGGCTCGTGACCCAGTACTTC,CASSVTEGLVTQYF
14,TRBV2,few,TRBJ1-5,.,TGTGCCAGCAGTGACGACGGAGGCAATCAGCCCCAGCATTTT,CASSDDGGNQPQHF
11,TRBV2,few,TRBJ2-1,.,TGTGCCAGCAGTGGAGTAGCGGAGCAGTTCTTC,CASSGVAEQFF
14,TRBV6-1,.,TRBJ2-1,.,TGTGCCAGCATGCGGTCAGGGGGGAGCAATGAGCAGTTCTTC,CASMRSGGSNEQFF
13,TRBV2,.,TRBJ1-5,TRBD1,TGTGCCAGCATGGGACAGTTGAATCAGCCCCAGCATTTT,CASMGQLNQPQHF
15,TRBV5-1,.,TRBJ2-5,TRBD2,TGCGCCAGCAGCTCCGGGACTAGCGGGGGGGAGACCCAGTACTTC,CASSSGTSGGETQYF
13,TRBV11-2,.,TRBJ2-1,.,TGTGCCAGCAGCTTAGATAGGGCGGGTGAGCAGTTCTTC,CASSLDRAGEQFF
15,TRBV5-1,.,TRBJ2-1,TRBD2,TGCGCCAGCAGTAGCGGGGCCAGCTCCTACAATGAGCAGTTCTTC,CASSSGASSYNEQFF
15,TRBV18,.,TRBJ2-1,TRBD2,TGTGCCAGCTCACCACCCGGGACTAGTAACAATGAGCAGTTCTTC,CASSPPGTSNNEQFF
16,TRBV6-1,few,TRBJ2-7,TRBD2,TGTGCCAGCAGTGAAGAGTGGGGGACTAGTGACTACGAGCAGTACTTC,CASSEEWGTSDYEQYF
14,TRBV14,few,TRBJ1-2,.,TGTGCCAGCAGCCAAGGGTCCAGGACATATGGCTACACCTTC,CASSQGSRTYGYTF
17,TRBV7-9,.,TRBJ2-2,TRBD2,TGTGCCAGCAGCCCAAGATCCGGGACTAGCGACACCGGGGAGCTGTTTTTT,CASSPRSGTSDTGELFF
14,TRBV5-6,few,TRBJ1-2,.,TGTGCCAGCAGCTTCGAACCAGTGAACTATGGCTACACCTTC,CASSFEPVNYGYTF
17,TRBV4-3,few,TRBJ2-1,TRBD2,TGCGCCAGCAGCCAAGATCGGGAAGCTAGCGGGAATAATGAGCAGTTCTTC,CASSQDREASGNNEQFF
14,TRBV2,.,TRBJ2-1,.,TGTGCCAGCAGTGAGGTGGGAGGAATCGATGAGCAGTTCTTC,CASSEVGGIDEQFF
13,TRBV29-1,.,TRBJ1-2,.,TGCAGCGTTGTCGCAGCGGAACATGTCGGCTACACCTTC,CSVVAAEHVGYTF